This T cell receptor beta chain was captured by sequencing in a study of a mutant IDH1 vaccine in newly diagnosed glioma. Across the study: The study started vaccination 4-6 weeks after radiotherapy alone, or with temozolomide cycles.

Study results and limitations: Immune responses arising from the vaccine appeared in just under 95% of patients. Whatever changes occurred in top peripheral T cell clonotypes seemed unrelated to pseudoprogression.

The time point is: week 23, last vaccination. The investigators gave 300 ug of mutant IDH1 20-mer peptide in each vaccine dose, together with topical imiquimod. The donors had new WHO grade 3 or 4 astrocytomas; these were IDH1-mutant and ATRX-lost. Concerning this clone itself: Its antigen is unidentified.

Sequenced by immunoSEQ multiplex PCR; TCRdb stores in-frame clones only, minus some. The sample shows 50,000 to 60,000 clones, about four fifths of them seen only once. V lost 0 bases, J lost 5 bases, and 13 bases lay in between. This CDR3 has 16 amino acids. Germline CDR1 is WSHSY and CDR2 is SAAADI. The V and J genes are TRBV10-2 and TRBJ2-2; D uncertain. The TCR comes from a man aged 35 to 55 with glioma. The sequencing used PBMCs, collected from a glioma patient whose treatment included an IDH1 peptide vaccine. CDR3 amino acids: CASSESQRLTTGELFF. The CDR3 nucleotides read TGCGCCAGCAGTGAGTCTCAGAGACTCACTACCGGGGAGCTGTTTTTT.